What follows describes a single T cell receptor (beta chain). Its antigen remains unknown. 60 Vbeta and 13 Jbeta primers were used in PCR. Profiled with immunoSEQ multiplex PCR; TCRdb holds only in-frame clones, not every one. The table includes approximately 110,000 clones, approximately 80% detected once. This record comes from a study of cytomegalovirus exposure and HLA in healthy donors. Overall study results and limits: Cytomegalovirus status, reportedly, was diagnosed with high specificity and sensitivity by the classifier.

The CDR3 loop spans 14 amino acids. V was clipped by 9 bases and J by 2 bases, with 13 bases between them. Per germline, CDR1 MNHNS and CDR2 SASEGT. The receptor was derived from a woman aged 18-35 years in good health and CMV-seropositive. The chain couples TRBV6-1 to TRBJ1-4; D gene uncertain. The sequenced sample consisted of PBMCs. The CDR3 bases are TGTGCCAGTTACGACACCTATACTAATGAAAAACTGTTTTTT. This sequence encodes CASYDTYTNEKLFF.